Reported below is one T cell receptor (beta chain). As yet, its antigen is unknown. These data originate in a study of cytomegalovirus exposure and HLA in healthy donors. Assay: immunoSEQ multiplex PCR; the TCRdb copy retains only in-frame clones and omits some. Altogether about 160,000 clones are present, approximately 86% being singletons, with the ten largest covering approximately 2.4%. The study's findings and limits: It was confirmed in vitro that a few of the CMV-associated chains were specific for CMV antigens.

The germline CDR1 and CDR2 sequences are SNHLY and FYNNEI. The CDR3 extends over 15 amino acids. Trimming cost V 5 bases and J 1 base; bases outside gene matches: 2. The sequencing sample was made of PBMCs. This TCR derives from a young woman in good health and CMV-seronegative. This chain joins TRBV2 and TRBJ1-6, with 7 bases matching TRBD1. CDR3 sequence reads: CASSTGESYNSPLHF. CDR3 sequence (DNA): TGTGCCAGCAGTACAGGGGAGTCCTATAATTCACCCCTCCACTTT.